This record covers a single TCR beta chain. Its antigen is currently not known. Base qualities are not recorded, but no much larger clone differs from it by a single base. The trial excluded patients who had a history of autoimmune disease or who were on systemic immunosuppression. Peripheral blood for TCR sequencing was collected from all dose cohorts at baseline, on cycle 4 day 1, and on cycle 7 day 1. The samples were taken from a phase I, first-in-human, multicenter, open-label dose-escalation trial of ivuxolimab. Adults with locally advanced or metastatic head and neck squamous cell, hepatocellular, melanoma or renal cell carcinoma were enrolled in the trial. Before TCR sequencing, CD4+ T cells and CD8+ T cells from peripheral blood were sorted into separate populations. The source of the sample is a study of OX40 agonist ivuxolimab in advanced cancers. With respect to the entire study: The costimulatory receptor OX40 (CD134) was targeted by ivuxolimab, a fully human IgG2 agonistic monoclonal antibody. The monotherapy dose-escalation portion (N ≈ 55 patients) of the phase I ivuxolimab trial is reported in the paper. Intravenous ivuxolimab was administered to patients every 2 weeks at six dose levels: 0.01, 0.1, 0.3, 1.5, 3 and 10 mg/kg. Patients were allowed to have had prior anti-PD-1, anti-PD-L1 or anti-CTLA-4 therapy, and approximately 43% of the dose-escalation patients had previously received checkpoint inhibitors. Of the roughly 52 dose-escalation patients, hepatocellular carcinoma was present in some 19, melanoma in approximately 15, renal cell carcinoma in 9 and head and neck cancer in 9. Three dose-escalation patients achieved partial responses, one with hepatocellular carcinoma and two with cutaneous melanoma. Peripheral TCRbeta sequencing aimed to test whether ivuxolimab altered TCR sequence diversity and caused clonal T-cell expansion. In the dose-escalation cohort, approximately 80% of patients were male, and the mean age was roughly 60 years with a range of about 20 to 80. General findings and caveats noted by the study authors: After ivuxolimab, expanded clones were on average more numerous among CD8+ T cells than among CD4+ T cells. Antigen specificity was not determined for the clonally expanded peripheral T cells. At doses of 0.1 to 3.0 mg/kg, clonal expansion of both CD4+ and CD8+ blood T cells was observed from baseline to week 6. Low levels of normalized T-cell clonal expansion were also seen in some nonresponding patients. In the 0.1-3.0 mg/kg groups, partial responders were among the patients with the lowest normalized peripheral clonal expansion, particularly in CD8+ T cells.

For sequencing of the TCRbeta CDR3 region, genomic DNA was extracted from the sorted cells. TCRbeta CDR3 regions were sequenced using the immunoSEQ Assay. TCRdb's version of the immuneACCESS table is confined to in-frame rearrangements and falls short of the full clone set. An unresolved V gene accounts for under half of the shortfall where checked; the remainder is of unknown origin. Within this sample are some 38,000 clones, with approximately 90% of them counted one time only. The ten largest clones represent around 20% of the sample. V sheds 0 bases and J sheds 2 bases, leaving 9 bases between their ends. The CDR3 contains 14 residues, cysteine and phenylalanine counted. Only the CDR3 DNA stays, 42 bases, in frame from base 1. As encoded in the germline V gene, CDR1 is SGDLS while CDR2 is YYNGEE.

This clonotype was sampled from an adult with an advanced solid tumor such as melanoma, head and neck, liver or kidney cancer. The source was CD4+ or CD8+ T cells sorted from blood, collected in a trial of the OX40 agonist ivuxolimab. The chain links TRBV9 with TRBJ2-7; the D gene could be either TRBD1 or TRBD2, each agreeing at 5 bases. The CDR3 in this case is CASSVGDGAYEQYF. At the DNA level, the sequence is TGTGCCAGCAGCGTAGGGGACGGTGCCTACGAGCAGTACTTC. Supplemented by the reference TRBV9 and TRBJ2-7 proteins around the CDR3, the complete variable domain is DSGVTQTPKHLITATGQRVTLRCSPRSGDLSVYWYQQSLDQGLQFLIQYYNGEERAKGNILERFSAQQFPDLHSELNLSSLELGDSALYFCASSVGDGAYEQYFGPGTRLTVT.